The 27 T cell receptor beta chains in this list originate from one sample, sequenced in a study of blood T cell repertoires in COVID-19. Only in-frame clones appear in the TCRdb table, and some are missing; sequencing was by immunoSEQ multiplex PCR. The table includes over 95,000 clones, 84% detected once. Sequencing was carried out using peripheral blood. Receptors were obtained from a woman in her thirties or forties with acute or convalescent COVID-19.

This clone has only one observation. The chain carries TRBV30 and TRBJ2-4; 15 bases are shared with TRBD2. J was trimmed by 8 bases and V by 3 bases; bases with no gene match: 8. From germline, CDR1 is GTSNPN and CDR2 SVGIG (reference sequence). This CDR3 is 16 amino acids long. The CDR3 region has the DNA TGTGCCTGGAGGCCAGGACTAGCGGGGGGGCTGGACATTCAGTACTTC. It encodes CAWRPGLAGGLDIQYF.

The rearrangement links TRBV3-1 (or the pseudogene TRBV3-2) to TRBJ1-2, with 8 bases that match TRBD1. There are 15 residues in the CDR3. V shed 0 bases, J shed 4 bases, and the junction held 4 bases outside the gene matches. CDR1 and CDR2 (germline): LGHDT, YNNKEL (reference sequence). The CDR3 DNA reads TGTGCCAGCAGCCAAGATATGGGGACAGGCTATGGCTACACCTTC. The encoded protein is CASSQDMGTGYGYTF.

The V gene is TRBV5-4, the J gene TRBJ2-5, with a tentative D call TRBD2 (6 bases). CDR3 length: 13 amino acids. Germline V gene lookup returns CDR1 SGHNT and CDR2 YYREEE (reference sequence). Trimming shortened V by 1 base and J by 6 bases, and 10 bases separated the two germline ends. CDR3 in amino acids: CASSLLGGKTQYF. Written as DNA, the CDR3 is TGTGCCAGCAGCTTGTTGGGAGGAAAGACCCAGTACTTC.

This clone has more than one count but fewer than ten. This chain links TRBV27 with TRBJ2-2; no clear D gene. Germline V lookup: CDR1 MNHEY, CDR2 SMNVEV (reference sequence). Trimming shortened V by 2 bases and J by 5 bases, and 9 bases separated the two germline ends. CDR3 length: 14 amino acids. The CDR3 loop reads CASSLTRWTGELFF. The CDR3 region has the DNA TGTGCCAGCAGTTTAACCAGATGGACCGGGGAGCTGTTTTTT.

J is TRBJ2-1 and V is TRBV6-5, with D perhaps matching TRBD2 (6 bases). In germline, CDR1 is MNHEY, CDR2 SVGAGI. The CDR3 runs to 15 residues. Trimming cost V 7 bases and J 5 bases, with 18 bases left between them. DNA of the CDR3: TGTGCCAGCAAGACTAGAGCCCAGGGTGACAATGAGCAGTTCTTC. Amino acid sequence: CASKTRAQGDNEQFF.

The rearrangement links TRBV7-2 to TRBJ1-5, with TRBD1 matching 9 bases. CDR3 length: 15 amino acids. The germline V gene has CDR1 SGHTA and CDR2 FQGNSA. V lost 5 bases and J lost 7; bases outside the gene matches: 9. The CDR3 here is CASSTGQGVVQPQHF. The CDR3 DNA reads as TGTGCCAGCAGCACGGGACAGGGTGTGGTGCAGCCCCAGCATTTT.

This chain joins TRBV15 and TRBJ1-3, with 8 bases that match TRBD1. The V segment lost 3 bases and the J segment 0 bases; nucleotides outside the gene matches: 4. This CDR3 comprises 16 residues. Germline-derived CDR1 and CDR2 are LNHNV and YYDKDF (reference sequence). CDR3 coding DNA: TGTGCCACCAGCAGCCGGGACAGGAGCTCTGGAAACACCATATATTTT. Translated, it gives CATSSRDRSSGNTIYF.

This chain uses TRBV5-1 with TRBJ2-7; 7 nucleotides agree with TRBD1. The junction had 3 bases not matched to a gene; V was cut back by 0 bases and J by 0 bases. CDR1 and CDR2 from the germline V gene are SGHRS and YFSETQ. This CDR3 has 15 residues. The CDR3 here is CASSLGGTASYEQYF. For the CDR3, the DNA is TGCGCCAGCAGCTTGGGAGGGACAGCCTCCTACGAGCAGTACTTC.

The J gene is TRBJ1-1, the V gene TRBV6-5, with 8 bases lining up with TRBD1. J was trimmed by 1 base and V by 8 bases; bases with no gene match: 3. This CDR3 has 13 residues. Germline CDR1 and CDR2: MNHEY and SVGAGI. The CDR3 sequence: CASQGARNTEAFF. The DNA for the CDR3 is TGTGCCAGCCAGGGGGCTCGGAACACTGAAGCTTTCTTT.

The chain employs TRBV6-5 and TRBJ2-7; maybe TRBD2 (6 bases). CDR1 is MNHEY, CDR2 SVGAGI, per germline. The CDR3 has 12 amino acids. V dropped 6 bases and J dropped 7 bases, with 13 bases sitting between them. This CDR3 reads CASRFDRGEQYF. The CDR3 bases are TGTGCCAGCAGGTTCGACCGGGGGGAGCAGTACTTC.

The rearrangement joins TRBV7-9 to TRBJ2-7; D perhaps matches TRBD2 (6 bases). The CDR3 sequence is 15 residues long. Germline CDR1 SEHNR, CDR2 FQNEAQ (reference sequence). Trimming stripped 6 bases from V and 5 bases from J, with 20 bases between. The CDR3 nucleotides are TGTGCCAGCAGTCTAGGGTGGGGGGATGAGGACGAGCAGTACTTC. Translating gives CASSLGWGDEDEQYF.

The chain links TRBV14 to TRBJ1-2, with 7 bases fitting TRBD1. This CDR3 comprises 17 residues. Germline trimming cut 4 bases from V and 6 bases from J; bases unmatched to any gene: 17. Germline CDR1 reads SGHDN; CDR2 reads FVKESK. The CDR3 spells CASSPTSFTDRDDGYTF. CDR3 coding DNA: TGTGCCAGCAGCCCGACCTCCTTCACCGACAGGGATGATGGCTACACCTTC.

The CDR3 region has the DNA TGTGCCTGGGGGGACAGGGGCCATGAGCAGTTCTTC. The encoded protein is CAWGDRGHEQFF. The J gene is TRBJ2-1, the V gene TRBV30; 10 positions agree with TRBD1. CDR1 GTSNPN and CDR2 SVGIG come from the germline V gene (reference sequence). There are 12 residues in the CDR3. Unmatched junction bases numbered 3, after V lost 5 bases and J lost 8 bases.

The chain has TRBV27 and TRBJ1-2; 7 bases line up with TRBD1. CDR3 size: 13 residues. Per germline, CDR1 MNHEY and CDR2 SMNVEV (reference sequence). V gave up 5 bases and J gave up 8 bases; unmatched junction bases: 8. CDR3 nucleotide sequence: TGTGCCAGCAGTCCCGCCTTACAGGGGGGCTACACCTTC. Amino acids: CASSPALQGGYTF.

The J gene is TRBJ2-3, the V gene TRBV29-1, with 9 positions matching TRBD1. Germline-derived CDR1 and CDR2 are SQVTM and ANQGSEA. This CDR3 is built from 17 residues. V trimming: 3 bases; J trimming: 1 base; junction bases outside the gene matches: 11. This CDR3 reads CSVDPLRDRVGTDTQYF. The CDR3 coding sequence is TGCAGCGTTGACCCCCTCCGGGACAGGGTTGGCACAGATACGCAGTATTTT.

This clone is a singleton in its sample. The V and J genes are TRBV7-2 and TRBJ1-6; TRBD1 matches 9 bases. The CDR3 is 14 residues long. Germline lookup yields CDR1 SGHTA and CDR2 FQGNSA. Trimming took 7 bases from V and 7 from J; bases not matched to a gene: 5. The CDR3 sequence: CASTRGQGNSPLHF. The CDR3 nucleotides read TGTGCCAGCACGAGGGGACAGGGAAATTCACCCCTCCACTTT.

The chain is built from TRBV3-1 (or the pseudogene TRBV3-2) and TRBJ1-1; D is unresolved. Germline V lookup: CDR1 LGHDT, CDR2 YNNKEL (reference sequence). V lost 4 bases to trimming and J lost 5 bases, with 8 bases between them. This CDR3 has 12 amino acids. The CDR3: CASSRGRTEAFF. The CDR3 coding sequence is TGTGCCAGCAGCCGCGGGCGGACTGAAGCTTTCTTT.

Here the CDR3 DNA reads TGTGCCAGCAGCTTATCCCGGAGGAGCCCGCTCAACACTGAAGCTTTCTTT. As protein: CASSLSRRSPLNTEAFF. This chain links TRBV11-2 with TRBJ1-1, with no clear D. V shed 2 bases and J shed 2 bases, with 18 bases lying between them. This CDR3 is built from 17 residues. Per the germline V gene, CDR1 is SGHAT and CDR2 is FQNNGV.

The CDR3 bases are TGTGCCAGCAGATATGGGGCTAGCGGTAGCACAGATACGCAGTATTTT. This encodes CASRYGASGSTDTQYF. V is TRBV7-2 and J is TRBJ2-3; TRBD2 matches at 7 bases. The CDR3 covers 16 residues. CDR1 and CDR2 from the germline V gene are SGHTA and FQGNSA. Losses at the gene ends were 6 bases for V and 0 bases for J; bases not matched to a gene: 9.

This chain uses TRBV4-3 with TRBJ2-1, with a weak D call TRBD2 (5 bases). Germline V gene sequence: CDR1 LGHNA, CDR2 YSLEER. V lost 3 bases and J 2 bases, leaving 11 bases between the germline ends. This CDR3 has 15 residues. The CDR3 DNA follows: TGCGCCAGCAGCCAGGAGGTAACCCCCTACAATGAGCAGTTCTTC. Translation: CASSQEVTPYNEQFF.

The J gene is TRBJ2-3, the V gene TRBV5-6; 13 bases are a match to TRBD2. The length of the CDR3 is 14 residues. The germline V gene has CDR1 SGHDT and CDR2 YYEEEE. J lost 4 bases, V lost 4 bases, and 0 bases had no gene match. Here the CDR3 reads CASSTSGGADTQYF. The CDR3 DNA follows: TGTGCCAGCAGCACTAGCGGGGGGGCAGATACGCAGTATTTT.

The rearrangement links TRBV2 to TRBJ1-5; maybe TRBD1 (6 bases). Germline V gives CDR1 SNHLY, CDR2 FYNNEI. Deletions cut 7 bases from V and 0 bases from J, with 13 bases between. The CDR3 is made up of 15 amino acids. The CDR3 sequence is CASTSGALSNQPQHF. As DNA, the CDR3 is TGTGCCAGCACATCAGGGGCGCTTAGCAATCAGCCCCAGCATTTT.

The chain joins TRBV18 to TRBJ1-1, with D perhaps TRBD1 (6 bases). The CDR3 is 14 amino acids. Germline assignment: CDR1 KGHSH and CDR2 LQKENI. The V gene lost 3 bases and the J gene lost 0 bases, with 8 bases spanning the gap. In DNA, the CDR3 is TGTGCCAGCTCACCGGACAGCATGAACACTGAAGCTTTCTTT. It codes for CASSPDSMNTEAFF.

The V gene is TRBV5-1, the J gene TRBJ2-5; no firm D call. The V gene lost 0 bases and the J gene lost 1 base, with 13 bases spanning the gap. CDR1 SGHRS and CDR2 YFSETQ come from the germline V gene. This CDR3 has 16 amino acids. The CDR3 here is CASSLGYSVVQETQYF. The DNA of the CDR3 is TGCGCCAGCAGCTTGGGGTATAGTGTTGTCCAAGAGACCCAGTACTTC.

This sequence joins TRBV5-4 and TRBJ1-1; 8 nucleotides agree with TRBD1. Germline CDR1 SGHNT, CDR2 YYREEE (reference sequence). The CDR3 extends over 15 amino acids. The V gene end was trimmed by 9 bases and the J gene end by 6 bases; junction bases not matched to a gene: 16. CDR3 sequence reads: CATLAQGQGAPEAFF. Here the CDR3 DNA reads TGTGCCACCCTAGCGCAAGGGCAGGGGGCTCCTGAAGCTTTCTTT.

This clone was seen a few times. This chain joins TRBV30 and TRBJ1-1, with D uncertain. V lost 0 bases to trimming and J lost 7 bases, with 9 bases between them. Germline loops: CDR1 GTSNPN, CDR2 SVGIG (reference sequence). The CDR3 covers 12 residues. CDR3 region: CAWSVMSGEAFF. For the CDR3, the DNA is TGTGCCTGGAGTGTTATGAGTGGTGAAGCTTTCTTT. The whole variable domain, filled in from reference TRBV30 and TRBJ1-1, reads SQTIHQWPATLVQPVGSPLSLECTVEGTSNPNLYWYRQAAGRGLQLLFYSVGIGQISSEVPQNLSASRPQDRQFILSSKKLLLSDSGFYLCAWSVMSGEAFFGQGTRLTVV.

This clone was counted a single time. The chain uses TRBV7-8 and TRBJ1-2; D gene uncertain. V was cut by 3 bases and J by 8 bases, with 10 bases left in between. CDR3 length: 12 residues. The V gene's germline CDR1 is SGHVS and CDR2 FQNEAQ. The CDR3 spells CASSFTGKGYTF. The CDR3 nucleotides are TGTGCCAGCAGCTTTACGGGGAAGGGCTACACCTTC.